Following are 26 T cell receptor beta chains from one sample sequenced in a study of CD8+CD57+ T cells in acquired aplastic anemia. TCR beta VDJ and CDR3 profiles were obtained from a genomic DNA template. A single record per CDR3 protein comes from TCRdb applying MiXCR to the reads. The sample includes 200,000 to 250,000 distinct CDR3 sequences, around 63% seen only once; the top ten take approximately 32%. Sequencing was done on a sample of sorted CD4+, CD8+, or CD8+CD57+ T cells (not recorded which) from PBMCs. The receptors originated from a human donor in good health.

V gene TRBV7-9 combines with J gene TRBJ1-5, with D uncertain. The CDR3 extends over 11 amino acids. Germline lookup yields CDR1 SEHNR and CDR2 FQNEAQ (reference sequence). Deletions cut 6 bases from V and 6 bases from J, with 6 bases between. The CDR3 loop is CASSVGQPQHF. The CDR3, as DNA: TGTGCCAGCAGTGTAGGTCAGCCCCAGCATTTT.

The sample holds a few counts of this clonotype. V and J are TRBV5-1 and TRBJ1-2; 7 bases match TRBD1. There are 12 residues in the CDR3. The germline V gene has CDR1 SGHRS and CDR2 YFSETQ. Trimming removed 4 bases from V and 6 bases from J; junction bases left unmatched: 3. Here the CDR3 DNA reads TGCGCCAGCAGCACCGACAGGGATGGCTACACCTTC. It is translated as CASSTDRDGYTF.

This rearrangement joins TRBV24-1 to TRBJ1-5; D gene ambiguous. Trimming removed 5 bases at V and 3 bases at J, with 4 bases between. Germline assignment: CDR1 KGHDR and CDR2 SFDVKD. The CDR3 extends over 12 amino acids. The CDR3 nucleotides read TGTGCCACCAGTGCCGACAATCAGCCCCAGCATTTT. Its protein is CATSADNQPQHF.

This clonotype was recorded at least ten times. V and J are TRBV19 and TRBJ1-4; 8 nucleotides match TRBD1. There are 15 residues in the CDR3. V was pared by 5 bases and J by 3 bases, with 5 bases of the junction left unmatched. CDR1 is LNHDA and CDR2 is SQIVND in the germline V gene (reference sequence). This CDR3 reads CASSLWTGSNEKLFF. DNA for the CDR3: TGTGCCAGTAGTCTCTGGACAGGGTCTAATGAAAAACTGTTTTTT.

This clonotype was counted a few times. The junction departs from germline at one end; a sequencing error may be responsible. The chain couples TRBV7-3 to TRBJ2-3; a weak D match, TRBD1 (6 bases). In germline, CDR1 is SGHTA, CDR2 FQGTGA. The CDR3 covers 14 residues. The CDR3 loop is CASSRGFDTGTQYF. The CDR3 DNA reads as TGTGCCAGCAGCAGGGGGTTTGACACAGGTACGCAGTATTTT.

CDR3 protein: CSVPDRAGANVLTF. The CDR3 nucleotides are TGCAGCGTACCAGACAGGGCTGGGGCCAACGTCCTGACTTTC. The V gene is TRBV29-1, the J gene TRBJ2-6, with TRBD1 matching 7 bases. CDR1 is SQVTM and CDR2 is ANQGSEA in the germline V gene. The CDR3 length is 14 residues. V shed 6 bases and J 2 bases; nucleotides not matched to a gene: 4.

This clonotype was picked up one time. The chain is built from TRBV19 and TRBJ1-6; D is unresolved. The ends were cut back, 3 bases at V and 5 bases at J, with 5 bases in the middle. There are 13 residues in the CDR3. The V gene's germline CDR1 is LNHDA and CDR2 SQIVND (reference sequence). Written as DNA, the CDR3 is TGTGCCAGTAGTATTCGGGATAATTCACCCCTCCACTTT. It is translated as CASSIRDNSPLHF. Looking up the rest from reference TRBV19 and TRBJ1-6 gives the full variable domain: DGGITQSPKYLFRKEGQNVTLSCEQNLNHDAMYWYRQDPGQGLRLIYYSQIVNDFQKGDIAEGYSVSREKKESFPLTVTSAQKNPTAFYLCASSIRDNSPLHFGNGTRLTVT.

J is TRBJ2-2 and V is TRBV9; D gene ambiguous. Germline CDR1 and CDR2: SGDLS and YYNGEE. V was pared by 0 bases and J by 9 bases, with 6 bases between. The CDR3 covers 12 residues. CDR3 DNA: TGTGCCAGCAGCGTAGAGTCCTGGGAGCTGTTTTTT. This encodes CASSVESWELFF.

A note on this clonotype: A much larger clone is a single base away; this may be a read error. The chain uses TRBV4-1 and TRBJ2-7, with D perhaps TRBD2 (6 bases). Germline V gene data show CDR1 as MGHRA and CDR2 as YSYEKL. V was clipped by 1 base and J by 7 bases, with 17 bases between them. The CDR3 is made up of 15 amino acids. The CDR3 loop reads CASSQGAGSYNEQYF. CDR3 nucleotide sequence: TGCGCCAGCAGCCAAGGGGCCGGGAGCTACAATGAGCAGTACTTC.

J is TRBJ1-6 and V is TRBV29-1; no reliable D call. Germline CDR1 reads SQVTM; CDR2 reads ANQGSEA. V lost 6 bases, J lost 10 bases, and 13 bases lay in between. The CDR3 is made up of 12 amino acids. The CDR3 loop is CSVRLEFSPLHF. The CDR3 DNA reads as TGCAGCGTCCGACTGGAGTTCTCACCCCTCCACTTT.

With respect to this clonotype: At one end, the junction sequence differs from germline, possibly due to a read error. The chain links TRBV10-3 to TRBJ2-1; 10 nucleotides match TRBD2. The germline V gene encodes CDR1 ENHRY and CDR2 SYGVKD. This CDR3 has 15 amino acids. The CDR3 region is CVIRLGLADGDDQFF. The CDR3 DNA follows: TGTGTCATCCGTCTCGGACTAGCGGATGGGGATGATCAGTTCTTC.

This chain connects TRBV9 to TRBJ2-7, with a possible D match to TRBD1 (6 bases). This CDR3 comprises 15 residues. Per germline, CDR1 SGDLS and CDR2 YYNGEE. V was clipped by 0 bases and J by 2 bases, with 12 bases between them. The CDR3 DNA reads TGTGCCAGCAGCGTAGAGGACAGTTGGGCCTACGAGCAGTACTTC. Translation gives CASSVEDSWAYEQYF.

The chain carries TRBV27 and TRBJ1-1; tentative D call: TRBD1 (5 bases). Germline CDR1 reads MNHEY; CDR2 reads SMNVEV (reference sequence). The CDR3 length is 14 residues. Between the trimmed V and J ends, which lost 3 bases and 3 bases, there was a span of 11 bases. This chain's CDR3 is CASSFGGADTEAFF. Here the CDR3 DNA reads TGTGCCAGCAGTTTCGGCGGGGCGGACACTGAAGCTTTCTTT.

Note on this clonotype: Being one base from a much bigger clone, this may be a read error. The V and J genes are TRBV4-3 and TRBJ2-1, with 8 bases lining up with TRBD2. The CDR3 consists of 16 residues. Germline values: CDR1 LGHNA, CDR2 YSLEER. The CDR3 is CASSQGAGGFYNEQLF. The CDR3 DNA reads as TGCGCCAGCAGCCAAGGGGCGGGGGGTTTCTACAATGAGCAGCTCTTC.

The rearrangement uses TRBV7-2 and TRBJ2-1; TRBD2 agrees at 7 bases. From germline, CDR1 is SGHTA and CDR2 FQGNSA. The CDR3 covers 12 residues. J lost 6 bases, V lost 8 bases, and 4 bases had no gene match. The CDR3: CASRASGNEQFF. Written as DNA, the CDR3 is TGTGCCAGCCGAGCTAGCGGCAATGAGCAGTTCTTC.

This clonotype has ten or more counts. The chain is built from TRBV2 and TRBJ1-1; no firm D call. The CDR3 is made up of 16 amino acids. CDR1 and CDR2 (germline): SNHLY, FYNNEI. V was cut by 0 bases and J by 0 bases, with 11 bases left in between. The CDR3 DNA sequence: TGTGCCAGCAGTGAAGCGTTTCGTCCGATGAACACTGAAGCTTTCTTT. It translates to CASSEAFRPMNTEAFF.

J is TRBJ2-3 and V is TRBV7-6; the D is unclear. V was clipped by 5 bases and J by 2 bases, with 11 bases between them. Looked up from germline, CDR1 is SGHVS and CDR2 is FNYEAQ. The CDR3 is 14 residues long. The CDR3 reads CASSVEQVTDTQYF. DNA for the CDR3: TGTGCCAGCAGCGTAGAGCAGGTCACAGATACGCAGTATTTT.

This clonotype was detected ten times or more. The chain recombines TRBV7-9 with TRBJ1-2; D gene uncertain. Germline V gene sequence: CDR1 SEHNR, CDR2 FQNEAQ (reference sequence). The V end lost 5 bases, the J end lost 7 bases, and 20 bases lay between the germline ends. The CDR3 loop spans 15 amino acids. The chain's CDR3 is CASSPSDGSGGGYTF. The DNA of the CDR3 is TGTGCCAGCAGCCCAAGCGACGGTTCAGGTGGTGGCTACACCTTC.

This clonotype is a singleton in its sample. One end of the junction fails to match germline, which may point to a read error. Here the CDR3 reads CASSPHNQPQHF. The CDR3 nucleotides read TGTGCCAGCAGCCCACATAATCAGCCCCAGCATTTC. The rearrangement links TRBV6-6 to TRBJ1-5; D remains ambiguous. CDR1 and CDR2 (germline): MNHNY, SVGAGI (reference sequence). The CDR3 covers 12 residues.

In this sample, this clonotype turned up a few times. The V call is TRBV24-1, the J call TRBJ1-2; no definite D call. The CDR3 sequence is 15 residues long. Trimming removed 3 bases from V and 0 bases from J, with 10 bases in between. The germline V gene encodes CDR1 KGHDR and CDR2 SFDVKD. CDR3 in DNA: TGTGCCACCAGTGATGGTCCCAGTACTAACTATGGCTACACCTTC. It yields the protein CATSDGPSTNYGYTF.

The CDR3 protein is CASSLYSSGQPQHF. CDR3 DNA: TGTGCCAGCAGTCTTTACAGCTCCGGTCAGCCCCAGCATTTT. The rearrangement joins TRBV7-6 to TRBJ1-5; D unresolved. V lost 6 bases and J 6 bases, leaving 15 bases between the germline ends. The length of the CDR3 is 14 residues. Germline CDR1 and CDR2: SGHVS and FNYEAQ.

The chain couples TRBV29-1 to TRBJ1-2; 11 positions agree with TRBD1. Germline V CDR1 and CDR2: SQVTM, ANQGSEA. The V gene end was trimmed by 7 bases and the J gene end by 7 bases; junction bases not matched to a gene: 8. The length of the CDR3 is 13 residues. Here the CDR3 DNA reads TGCAGCGCTCGGACAGGGGGCGACGGTGGCTACACCTTC. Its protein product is CSARTGGDGGYTF.

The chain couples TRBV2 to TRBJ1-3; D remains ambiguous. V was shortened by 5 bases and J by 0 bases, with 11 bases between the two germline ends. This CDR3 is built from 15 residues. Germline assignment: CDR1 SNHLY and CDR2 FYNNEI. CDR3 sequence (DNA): TGTGCCAGCAGTACGAGTATCAGCTCTGGAAACACCATATATTTT. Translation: CASSTSISSGNTIYF.

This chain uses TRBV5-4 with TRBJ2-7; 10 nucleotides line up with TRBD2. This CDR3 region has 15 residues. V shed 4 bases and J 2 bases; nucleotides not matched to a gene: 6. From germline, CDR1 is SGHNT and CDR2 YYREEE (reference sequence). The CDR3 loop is CASSVASGGTYEQYF. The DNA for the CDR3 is TGTGCCAGCAGCGTAGCTAGCGGGGGAACCTACGAGCAGTACTTC.

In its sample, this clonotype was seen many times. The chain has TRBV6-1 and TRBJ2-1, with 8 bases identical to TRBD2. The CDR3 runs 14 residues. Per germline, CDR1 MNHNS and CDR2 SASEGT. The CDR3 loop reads CPRVAGIERNEQFF. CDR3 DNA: TGTCCCCGAGTAGCGGGAATCGAGAGGAATGAGCAGTTCTTC.

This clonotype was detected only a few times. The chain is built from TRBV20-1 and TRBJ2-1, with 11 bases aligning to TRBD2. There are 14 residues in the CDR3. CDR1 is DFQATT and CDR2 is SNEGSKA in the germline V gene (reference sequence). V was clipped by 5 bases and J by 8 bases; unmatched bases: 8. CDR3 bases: TGCAGTGCTCGTACTAGCGGGAGTACCCATGAGCAGTTCTTC. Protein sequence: CSARTSGSTHEQFF.